This T cell receptor beta chain derives from a study of T cell responses to AZD1222 COVID-19 vaccine (dated by TCRdb to about 2021). About the investigation overall: A total of over 230 trial participants underwent TCR sequencing, of whom about 210 received two doses of AZD1222 and some 25 received two doses of the MenACWY control vaccine. Trial participants were enrolled by age into 18-55, 56-69 and 70-plus year subgroups, with approximately 160, 26 and 62 TCR-sequenced participants respectively. The research as a whole found: Nearly half of unique spike-specific TCRs reportedly recognized epitopes outside regions mutated in the B.1.351 and B.1.1.7 variants. Participants were mostly white British, with more females than males. The authors suggested clonal diversity may have been underestimated. Because no day 14 peak-response samples were available, repertoires were characterized only after the peak T cell response. Conclusions about previously exposed vaccinees are limited because only five to seven AZD1222 recipients were SARS-CoV-2 seropositive at baseline. The vaccine-associated CD4 TCRs covered the entire spike protein, and the dominant responses fell in regions 160-218 and 743-854. In the small 56-69-year group, the increase in depth fell short of significance, most likely because of low power. After two AZD1222 doses, both the breadth and the depth of spike-specific TCRs were significantly higher than at day 0 and than in MenACWY recipients.

The CDR3 regions of human TCRbeta chains were subjected to immunosequencing. The authors' analysis ran thus. TCRs in the repertoires were compared against a reference library of SARS-CoV-2-specific TCRs that had been generated with the MIRA antigen-specificity platform. Breadth meant the fraction of unique TCRs that were SARS-CoV-2-associated, whereas depth meant the fraction of total T cells that were SARS-CoV-2-associated. Using the MIRA data, every spike-specific TCR was mapped to the spike region that the TCR reacted to and assigned to either a CD4 or a CD8 class. Log10-transformed breadth and depth values were compared by one-way ANOVA with Sidak's multiple comparisons tests. TCRdb mirrors the immuneACCESS table, restricted to in-frame sequences. Some clones are absent from its copies; in checked studies, under half trace to an unresolved V gene, and the reason for the others is unknown. V and J calls plus clone size are reproduced from that table; the DNA served to infer D and trimming. Recorded for this sample are tens of thousands of clones; 70% to 90% of them occurred a single time. Of the sample, under 13% falls within the top ten clones.

The time point label of this sample denotes: baseline before first vaccination. Sample treatment or condition, as interpreted from the label and publication: meningococcal conjugate vaccine given as trial control. Samples from vaccinated people were obtained from the UK trials COV001 and COV002, which included a single-blind randomized controlled phase 2/3 trial of AZD1222 (ChAdOx1 nCoV-19) in healthy adults. For TCRbeta chain sequencing, PBMC samples were collected from trial participants at day 0 and at day 28 after the second dose. Remarks on this clone: Its antigen is still unknown. No much larger clonotype is one base removed from it; base qualities were not supplied.

V is clipped by 4 bases and J by 3 bases, and the sequence between their germline boundaries is 13 bases long. There are 14 amino acids in the CDR3, from cysteine to phenylalanine inclusive. The CDR3 DNA has 42 bases and is translated from base 1. For CDR1 and CDR2, the germline V gene (reference sequence) lists GTSNPN and SVGIG. This material consisted of peripheral blood, taken on day 0 of MenACWY control vaccination. The chain is made from TRBV30 and TRBJ1-3, and possibly TRBD1, on 6 matching bases. The source of this sequence is an adult in good health. The base sequence is TGTGCCTGGATTGCCGGGGGCTATGGAAACACCATATATTTT. Its product reads: CAWIAGGYGNTIYF.